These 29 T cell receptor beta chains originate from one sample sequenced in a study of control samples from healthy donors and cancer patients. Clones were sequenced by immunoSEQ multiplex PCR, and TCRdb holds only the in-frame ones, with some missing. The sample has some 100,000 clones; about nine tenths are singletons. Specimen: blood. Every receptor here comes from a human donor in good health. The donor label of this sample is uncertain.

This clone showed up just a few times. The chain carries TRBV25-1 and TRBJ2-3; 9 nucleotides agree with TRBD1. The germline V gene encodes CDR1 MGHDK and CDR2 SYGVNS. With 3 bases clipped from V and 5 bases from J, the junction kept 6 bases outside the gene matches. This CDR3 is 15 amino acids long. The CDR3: CASSDRRQGGDTQYF. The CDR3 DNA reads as TGTGCCAGCAGTGATAGGAGACAGGGGGGAGATACGCAGTATTTT.

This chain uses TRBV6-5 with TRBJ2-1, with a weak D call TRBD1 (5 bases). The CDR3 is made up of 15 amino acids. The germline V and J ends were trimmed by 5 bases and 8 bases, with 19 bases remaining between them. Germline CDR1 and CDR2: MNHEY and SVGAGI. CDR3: CASSRRTPSVDEQFF. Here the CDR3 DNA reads TGTGCCAGCAGTAGACGGACACCTAGTGTGGATGAGCAGTTCTTC.

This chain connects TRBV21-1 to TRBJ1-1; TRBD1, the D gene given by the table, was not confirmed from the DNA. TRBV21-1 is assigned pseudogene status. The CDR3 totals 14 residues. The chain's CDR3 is CASSKTGLLAEAFF. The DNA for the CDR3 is TGTGCCAGCAGCAAAACAGGGCTTCTGGCTGAAGCTTTCTTT.

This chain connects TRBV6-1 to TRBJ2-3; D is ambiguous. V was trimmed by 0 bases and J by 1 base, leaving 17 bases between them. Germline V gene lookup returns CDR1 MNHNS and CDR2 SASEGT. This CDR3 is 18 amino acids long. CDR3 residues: CASSEAADLSTRTDTQYF. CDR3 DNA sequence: TGTGCCAGCAGTGAAGCGGCTGACCTATCGACTCGCACAGATACGCAGTATTTT.

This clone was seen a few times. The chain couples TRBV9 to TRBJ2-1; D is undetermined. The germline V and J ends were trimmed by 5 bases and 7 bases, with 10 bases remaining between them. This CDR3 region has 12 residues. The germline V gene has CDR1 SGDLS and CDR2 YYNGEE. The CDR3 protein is CASRDPRNEQFF. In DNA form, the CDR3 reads TGTGCCAGCAGAGACCCAAGAAATGAGCAGTTCTTC.

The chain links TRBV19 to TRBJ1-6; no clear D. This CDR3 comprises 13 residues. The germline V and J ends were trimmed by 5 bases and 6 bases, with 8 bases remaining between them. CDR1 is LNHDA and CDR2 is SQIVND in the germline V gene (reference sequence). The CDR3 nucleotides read TGTGCCAGTAGTCAACAGCTTAATTCACCCCTCCACTTT. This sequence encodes CASSQQLNSPLHF.

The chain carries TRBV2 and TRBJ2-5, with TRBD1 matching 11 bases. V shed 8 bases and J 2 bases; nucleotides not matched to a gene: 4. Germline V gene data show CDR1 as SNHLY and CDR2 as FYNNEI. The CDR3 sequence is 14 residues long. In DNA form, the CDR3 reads TGTGCCAGCTGGGACAGGGGGGGACAAGAGACCCAGTACTTC. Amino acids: CASWDRGGQETQYF.

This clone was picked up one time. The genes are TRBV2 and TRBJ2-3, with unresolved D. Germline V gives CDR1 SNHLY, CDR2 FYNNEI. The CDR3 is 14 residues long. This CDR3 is CESRWGPSTDTQYF. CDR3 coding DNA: TGTGAGTCGCGGTGGGGTCCTAGCACAGATACGCAGTATTTT.

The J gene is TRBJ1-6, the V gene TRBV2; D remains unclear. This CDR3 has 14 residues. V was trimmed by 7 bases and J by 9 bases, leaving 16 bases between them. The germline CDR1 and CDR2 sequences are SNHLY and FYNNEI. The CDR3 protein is CASKALDESSPLHF. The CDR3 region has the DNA TGTGCCAGCAAGGCACTGGATGAAAGTTCACCCCTCCACTTT.

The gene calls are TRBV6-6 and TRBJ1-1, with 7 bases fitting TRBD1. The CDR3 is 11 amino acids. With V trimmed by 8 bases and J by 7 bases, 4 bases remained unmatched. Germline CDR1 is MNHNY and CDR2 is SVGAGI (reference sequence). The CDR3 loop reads CASAGTDEAFF. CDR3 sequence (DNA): TGTGCCAGCGCCGGGACAGATGAAGCTTTCTTT.

The CDR3 sequence: CASKELDAEQFF. CDR3 in DNA: TGTGCCAGCAAGGAACTAGATGCTGAGCAGTTCTTC. The V and J genes are TRBV28 and TRBJ2-1; D is possibly TRBD2 (5 bases). There are 12 residues in the CDR3. Trimming stripped 7 bases from V and 9 bases from J, with 13 bases between. Germline V CDR1 and CDR2: MDHEN, SYDVKM.

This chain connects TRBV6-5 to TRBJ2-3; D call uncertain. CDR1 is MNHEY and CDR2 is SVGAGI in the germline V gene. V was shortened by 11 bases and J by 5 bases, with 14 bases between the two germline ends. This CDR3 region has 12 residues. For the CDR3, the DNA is TGTGCCGGCTCCGAACTCGGAGATACGCAGTATTTT. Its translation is CAGSELGDTQYF.

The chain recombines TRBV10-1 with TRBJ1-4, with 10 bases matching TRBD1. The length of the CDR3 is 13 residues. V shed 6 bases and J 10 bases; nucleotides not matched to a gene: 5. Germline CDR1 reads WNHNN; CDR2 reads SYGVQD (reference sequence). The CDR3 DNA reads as TGCGCCAGCAGCCGGGACAGGGGAGGAAAACTGTTTTTT. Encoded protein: CASSRDRGGKLFF.

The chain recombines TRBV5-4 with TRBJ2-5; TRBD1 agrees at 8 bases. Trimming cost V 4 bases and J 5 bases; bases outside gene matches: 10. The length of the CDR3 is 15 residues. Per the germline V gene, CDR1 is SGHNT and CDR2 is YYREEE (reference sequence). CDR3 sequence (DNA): TGTGCCAGCAGCACTCCGACAGGGGCAGGGGAGACCCAGTACTTC. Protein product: CASSTPTGAGETQYF.

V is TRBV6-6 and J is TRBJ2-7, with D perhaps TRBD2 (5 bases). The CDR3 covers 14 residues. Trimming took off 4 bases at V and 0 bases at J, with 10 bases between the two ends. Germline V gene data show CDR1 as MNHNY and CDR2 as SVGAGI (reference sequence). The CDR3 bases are TGTGCCAGCAGTTCCGTAGGGAGCTCCTACGAGCAGTACGTC. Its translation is CASSSVGSSYEQYV.

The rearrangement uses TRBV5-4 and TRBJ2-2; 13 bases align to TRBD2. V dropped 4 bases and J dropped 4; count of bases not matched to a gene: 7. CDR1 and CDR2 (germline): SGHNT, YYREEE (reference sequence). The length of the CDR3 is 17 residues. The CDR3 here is CASSQGLAGSGTGELFF. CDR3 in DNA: TGTGCCAGCAGCCAGGGACTAGCGGGGAGTGGCACCGGGGAGCTGTTTTTT.

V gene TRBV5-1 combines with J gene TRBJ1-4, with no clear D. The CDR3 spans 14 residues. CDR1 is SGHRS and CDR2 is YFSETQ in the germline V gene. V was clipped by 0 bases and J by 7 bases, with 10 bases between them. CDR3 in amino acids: CASSLDKGGEKLFF. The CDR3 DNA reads TGCGCCAGCAGCTTGGACAAGGGTGGTGAAAAACTGTTTTTT.

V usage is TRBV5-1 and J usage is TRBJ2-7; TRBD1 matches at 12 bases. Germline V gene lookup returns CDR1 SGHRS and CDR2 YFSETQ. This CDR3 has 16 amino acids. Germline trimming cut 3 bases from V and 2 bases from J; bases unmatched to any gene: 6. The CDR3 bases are TGCGCCAGCAGCTCTTACCGGGACAGGGGGCCCTACGAGCAGTACTTC. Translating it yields CASSSYRDRGPYEQYF.

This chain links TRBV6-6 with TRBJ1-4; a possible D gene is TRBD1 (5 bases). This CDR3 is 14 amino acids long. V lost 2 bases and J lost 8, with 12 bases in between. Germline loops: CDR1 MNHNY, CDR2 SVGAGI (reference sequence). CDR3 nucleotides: TGTGCCAGCAGTTACGAGGGTGGGGGGGAAAAACTGTTTTTT. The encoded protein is CASSYEGGGEKLFF.

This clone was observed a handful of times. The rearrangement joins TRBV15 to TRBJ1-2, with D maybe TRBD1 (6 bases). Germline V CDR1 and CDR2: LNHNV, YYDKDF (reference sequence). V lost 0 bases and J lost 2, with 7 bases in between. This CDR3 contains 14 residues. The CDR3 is CATSRDTGNYGYTF. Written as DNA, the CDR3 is TGTGCCACCAGCAGAGATACAGGGAACTATGGCTACACCTTC.

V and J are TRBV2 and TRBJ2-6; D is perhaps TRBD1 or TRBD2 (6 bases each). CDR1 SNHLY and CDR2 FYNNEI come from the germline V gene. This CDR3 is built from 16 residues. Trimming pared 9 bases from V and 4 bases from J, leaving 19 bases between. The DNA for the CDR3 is TGTGCCAGAGGGGTCGGGGGCGGCCCGGGGGCCAACGTCCTGACTTTC. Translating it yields CARGVGGGPGANVLTF.

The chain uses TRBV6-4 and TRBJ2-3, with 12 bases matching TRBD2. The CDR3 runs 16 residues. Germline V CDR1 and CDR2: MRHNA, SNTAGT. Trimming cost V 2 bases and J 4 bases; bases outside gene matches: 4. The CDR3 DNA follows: TGTGCCAGCAGTGACGCGTCTAGCGGGGGGGCAGATACGCAGTATTTT. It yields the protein CASSDASSGGADTQYF.

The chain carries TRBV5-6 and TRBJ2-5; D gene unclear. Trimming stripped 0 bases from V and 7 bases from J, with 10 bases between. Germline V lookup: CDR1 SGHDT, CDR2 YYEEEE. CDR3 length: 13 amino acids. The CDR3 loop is CASSLVVVPTQYF. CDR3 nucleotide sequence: TGTGCCAGCAGCTTGGTGGTGGTCCCGACCCAGTACTTC.

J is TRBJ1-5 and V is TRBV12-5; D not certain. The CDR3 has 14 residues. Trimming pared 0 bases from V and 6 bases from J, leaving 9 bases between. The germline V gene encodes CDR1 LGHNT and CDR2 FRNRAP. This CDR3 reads CASGLVRFPQPQHF. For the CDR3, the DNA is TGTGCTAGTGGTTTGGTACGATTTCCTCAGCCCCAGCATTTT.

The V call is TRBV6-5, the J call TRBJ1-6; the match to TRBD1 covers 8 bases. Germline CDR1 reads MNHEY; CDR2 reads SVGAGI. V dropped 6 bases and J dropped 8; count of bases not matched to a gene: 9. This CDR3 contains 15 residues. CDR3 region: CASSDGQGEYSPLHF. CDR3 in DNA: TGTGCCAGCAGCGACGGACAGGGCGAGTATTCACCCCTCCACTTT.

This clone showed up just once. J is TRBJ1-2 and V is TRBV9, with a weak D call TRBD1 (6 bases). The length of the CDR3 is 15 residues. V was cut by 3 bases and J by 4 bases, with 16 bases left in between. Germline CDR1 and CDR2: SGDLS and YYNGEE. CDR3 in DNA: TGTGCCAGCAGCGCGCACTCCGAAGGGGGCTATGGCTACACCTTC. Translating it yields CASSAHSEGGYGYTF. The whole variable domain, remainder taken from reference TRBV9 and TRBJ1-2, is DSGVTQTPKHLITATGQRVTLRCSPRSGDLSVYWYQQSLDQGLQFLIQYYNGEERAKGNILERFSAQQFPDLHSELNLSSLELGDSALYFCASSAHSEGGYGYTFGSGTRLTVV.

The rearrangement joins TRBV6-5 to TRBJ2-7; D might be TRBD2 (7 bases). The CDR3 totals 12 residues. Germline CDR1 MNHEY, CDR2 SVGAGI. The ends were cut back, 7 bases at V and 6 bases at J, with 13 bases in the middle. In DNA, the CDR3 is TGTGCCAGCAATCCCGGGGGGCTCGAGCAGTACTTC. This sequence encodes CASNPGGLEQYF.

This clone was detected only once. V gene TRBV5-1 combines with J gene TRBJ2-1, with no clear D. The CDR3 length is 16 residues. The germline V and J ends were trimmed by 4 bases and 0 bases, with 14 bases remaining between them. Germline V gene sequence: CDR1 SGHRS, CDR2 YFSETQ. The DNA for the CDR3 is TGCGCCAGCAGCCCCGAAGGGCGGACCTCCTACAATGAGCAGTTCTTC. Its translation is CASSPEGRTSYNEQFF.

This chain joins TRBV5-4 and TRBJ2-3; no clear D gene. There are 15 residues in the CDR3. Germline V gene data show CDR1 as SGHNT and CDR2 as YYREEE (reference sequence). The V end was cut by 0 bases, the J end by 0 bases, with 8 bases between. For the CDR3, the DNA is TGTGCCAGCAGCTTGGGGCTACTAAGCACAGATACGCAGTATTTT. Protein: CASSLGLLSTDTQYF.